A selection of T cell receptor beta chains follows, all from one sample in a study of CD8 T cells in Susac syndrome. Each CDR3 protein is one row after TCRdb ran MiXCR on the immunoSEQ multiplex PCR reads. The table shows 200,000 to 250,000 distinct CDR3 sequences, with 90% to 95% occurring only once. Sequenced: CD4+ T cells from PBMCs. The receptors come from a human donor with multiple sclerosis. CDR3s include the opening cysteine and the closing phenylalanine or tryptophan. Rows give clone size only sometimes, using once, few, many, or a class for an expanded clone.

v_gene	abundance	j_gene	CDR3aa
TRBV6-6	.	TRBJ1-2	CASSWGGRGGGYTF
TRBV20-1	.	TRBJ1-3	CSASKTVGNTIYF
TRBV30	.	TRBJ1-2	CAWSPRTVVSTRKGYTF
TRBV5-4	.	TRBJ1-6	CASTLWGYNSPLHF
TRBV3-1	.	TRBJ2-3	CASTSRAGGTDTQYF
TRBV6-2/TRBV6-3	.	TRBJ1-1	CASSYLQGSEAFF
TRBV5-1	.	TRBJ1-1	CASSPGRQGKNTEAFF
TRBV13	.	TRBJ1-1	CASSYPGRTEAFF
TRBV9	.	TRBJ1-3	CASSARTDSGNTIYF
TRBV29-1	.	TRBJ1-2	CSVEDSRGLGGYTF
TRBV27	.	TRBJ2-1	CASSFWGGARDEQFF
TRBV19	.	TRBJ1-2	CASRKPGGNYGYTF
TRBV25-1	.	TRBJ1-2	CASSPTGNGYTF
TRBV6-1	.	TRBJ1-2	CASKGPNSYGYTF
TRBV12-3/TRBV12-4	.	TRBJ1-2	CASSLASNSDGYTF
TRBV7-2	.	TRBJ2-2	CASSLFTSGGATGELFF
TRBV6-1	few	TRBJ1-3	CASRGGSGNTIYF
TRBV19	once	TRBJ1-5	CASSILGSWRNQPQHF
TRBV7-9	.	TRBJ2-3	CASSHNQGSGLSRTDTQYF
TRBV28	.	TRBJ1-6	CAIRPAGEYSPLHF
TRBV3-1	.	TRBJ2-5	CASSQDRRGYF
TRBV20-1	.	TRBJ2-7	CSARARTGWYEQYF
TRBV29-1	.	TRBJ1-3	CSVTVGSGNTIYF
TRBV24-1	.	TRBJ1-2	CATSDDSYGYTF
TRBV29-1	.	TRBJ2-1	CSVGVGSYNEQFF
TRBV11-2	.	TRBJ1-2	CASSSESYGYTF
TRBV3-1	.	TRBJ2-5	CASSPPRETQYF
TRBV9	once	TRBJ1-3	CASSPNAGTGTDTIYF
TRBV20-1	.	TRBJ1-2	CSARYLDRGYTF
TRBV5-4	.	TRBJ2-5	CASSLEPSRQETQYF
TRBV12-3/TRBV12-4	.	TRBJ1-1	CASSYPGPSNTEAFF
TRBV3-1	.	TRBJ2-5	CASSSVLTSPAETQYF
TRBV30	.	TRBJ2-1	CAWPLYNEQFF
TRBV11-3	few	TRBJ2-7	CASIPPMGTSPYEQYF
TRBV6-1	.	TRBJ2-4	CASSATGQGRLFGKNIQYF
TRBV7-9	.	TRBJ1-6	CASLGSALSPLHF
TRBV20-1	once	TRBJ2-7	CSASDRRGGEQYF
TRBV29-1	.	TRBJ2-3	CSVDQGNTDTQYF
TRBV7-3	.	TRBJ1-2	CASSYRGGDGYTF
TRBV28	.	TRBJ1-3	CASSYRPHSGNTIYF
TRBV12-3/TRBV12-4	.	TRBJ1-5	CASTGRDQPQHF
TRBV2	.	TRBJ2-1	CASRRLADSYNEQFF
TRBV29-1	.	TRBJ2-1	CSVEGRKNNEQFF
TRBV30	once	TRBJ1-5	CAWSVGRKGQPQHF
TRBV20-1	.	TRBJ1-2	CSARAGGVHGYTF
TRBV5-1	.	TRBJ1-1	CASSLSRWIGHVTEAFF
TRBV29-1	.	TRBJ1-2	CSVEEMGQGNPNYGYTF